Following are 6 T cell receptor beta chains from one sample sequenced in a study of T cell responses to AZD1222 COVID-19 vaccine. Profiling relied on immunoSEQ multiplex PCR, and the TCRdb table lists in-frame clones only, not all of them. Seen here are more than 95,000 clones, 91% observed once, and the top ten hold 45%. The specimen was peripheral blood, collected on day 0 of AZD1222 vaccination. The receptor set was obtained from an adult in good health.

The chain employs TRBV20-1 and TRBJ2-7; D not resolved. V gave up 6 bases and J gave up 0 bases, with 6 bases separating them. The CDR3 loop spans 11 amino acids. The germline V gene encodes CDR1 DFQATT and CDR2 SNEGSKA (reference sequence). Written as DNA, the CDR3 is TGCAGTGCCCACCACTCCTACGAGCAGTACTTC. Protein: CSAHHSYEQYF.

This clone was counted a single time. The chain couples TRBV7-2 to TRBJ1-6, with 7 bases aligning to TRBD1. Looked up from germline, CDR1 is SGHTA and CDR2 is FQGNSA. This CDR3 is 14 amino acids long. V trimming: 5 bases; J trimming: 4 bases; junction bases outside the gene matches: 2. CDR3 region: CASSGTDYNSPLHF. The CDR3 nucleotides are TGTGCCAGCAGCGGGACAGATTATAATTCACCCCTCCACTTT.

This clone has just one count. The chain's CDR3 is CASSDRIKHSNQPQHF. The CDR3 region has the DNA TGTGCCAGCAGTGACCGTATCAAGCATAGCAATCAGCCCCAGCATTTT. The chain recombines TRBV25-1 with TRBJ1-5; D not resolved. In germline, CDR1 is MGHDK, CDR2 SYGVNS. The CDR3 loop spans 16 amino acids. V lost 3 bases to trimming and J lost 0 bases, with 12 bases between them. Together with reference TRBV25-1 and TRBJ1-5, the CDR3 gives the full variable domain: EADIYQTPRYLVIGTGKKITLECSQTMGHDKMYWYQQDPGMELHLIHYSYGVNSTEKGDLSSESTVSRIRTEHFPLTLESARPSHTSQYLCASSDRIKHSNQPQHFGDGTRLSIL.

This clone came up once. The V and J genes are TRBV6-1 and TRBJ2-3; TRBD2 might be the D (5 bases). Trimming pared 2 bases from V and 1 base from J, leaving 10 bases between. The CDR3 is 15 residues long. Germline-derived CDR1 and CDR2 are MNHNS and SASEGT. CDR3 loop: CASSEMGVGTDTQYF. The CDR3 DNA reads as TGTGCCAGCAGTGAAATGGGAGTGGGCACAGATACGCAGTATTTT.

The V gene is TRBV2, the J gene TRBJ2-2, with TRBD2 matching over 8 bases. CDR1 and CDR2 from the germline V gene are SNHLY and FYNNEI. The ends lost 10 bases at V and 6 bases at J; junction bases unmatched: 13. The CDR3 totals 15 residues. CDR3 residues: CATVLLAAGAGELFF. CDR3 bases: TGTGCCACCGTACTACTAGCGGCTGGGGCCGGGGAGCTGTTTTTT.

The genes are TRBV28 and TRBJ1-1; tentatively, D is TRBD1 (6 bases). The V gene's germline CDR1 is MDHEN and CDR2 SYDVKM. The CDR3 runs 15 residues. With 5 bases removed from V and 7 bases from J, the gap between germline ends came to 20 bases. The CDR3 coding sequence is TGTGCCAGCAGTCTCCGACAAACAGGGATACTTGAAGCTTTCTTT. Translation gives CASSLRQTGILEAFF. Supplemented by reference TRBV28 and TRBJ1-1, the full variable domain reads DVKVTQSSRYLVKRTGEKVFLECVQDMDHENMFWYRQDPGLGLRLIYFSYDVKMKEKGDIPEGYSVSREKKERFSLILESASTNQTSMYLCASSLRQTGILEAFFGQGTRLTVV.